The subject of this entry is one T cell receptor (beta chain). A junction end diverges from the germline sequence, so it may reflect a read error. A modified ARM-PCR protocol with three rounds of nested PCR amplified TCRbeta. TCRdb reprocessed the multiplex PCR reads with MiXCR, giving one entry per CDR3 protein. The table includes under 80,000 distinct CDR3 sequences, around 76% detected once. In germline, CDR1 is SGHNT, CDR2 YYREEE (reference sequence). The CDR3 loop spans 14 amino acids. This sample's RNA came from whole unsorted tissue. The normal lung tissue was taken more than 3 cm from the tumor edge. This record belongs to a study of tumor and adjacent non-tumor tissue in lung cancer.

This chain links TRBV5-4 with TRBJ1-2; D ambiguous. The sequenced sample consisted of distant non-tumor lung tissue. This TCR was sampled from a man in his sixties with non-small cell lung cancer. The CDR3 spells CTSRHDRSKYGYTF. As DNA, the CDR3 is TGTACCAGCAGGCACGACCGATCTAAGTATGGCTACACCTTC.